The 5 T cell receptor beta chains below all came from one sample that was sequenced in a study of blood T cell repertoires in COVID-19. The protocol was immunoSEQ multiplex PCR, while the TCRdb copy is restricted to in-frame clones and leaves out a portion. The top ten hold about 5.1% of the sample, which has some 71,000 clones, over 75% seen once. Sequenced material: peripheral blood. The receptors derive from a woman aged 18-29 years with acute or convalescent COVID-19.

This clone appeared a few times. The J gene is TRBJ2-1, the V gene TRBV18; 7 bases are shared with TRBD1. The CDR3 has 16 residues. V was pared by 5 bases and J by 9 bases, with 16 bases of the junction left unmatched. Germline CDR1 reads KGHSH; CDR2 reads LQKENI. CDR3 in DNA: TGTGCCAGCTCAATAGGGTTTGGGACAGATTCTGGTGAGCAGTTCTTC. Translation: CASSIGFGTDSGEQFF.

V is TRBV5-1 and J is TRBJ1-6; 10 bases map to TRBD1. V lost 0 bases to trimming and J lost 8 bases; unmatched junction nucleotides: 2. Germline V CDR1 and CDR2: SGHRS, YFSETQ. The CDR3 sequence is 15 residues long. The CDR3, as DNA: TGCGCCAGCAGCTTGGGGGACAGGGGTGATTCACCCCTCCACTTT. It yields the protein CASSLGDRGDSPLHF.

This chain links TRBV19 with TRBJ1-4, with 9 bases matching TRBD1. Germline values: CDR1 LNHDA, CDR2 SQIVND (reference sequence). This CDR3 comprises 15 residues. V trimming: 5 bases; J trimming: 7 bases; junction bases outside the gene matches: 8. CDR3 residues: CASSGPGQGAEKLFF. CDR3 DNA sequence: TGTGCCAGTAGTGGGCCGGGACAGGGTGCTGAAAAACTGTTTTTT.

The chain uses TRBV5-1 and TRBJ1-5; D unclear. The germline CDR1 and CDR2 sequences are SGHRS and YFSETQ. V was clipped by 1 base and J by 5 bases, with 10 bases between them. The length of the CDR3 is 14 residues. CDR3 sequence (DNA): TGCGCCAGCAGCTTGAGTCCTGGAGATCAGCCCCAGCATTTT. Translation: CASSLSPGDQPQHF.

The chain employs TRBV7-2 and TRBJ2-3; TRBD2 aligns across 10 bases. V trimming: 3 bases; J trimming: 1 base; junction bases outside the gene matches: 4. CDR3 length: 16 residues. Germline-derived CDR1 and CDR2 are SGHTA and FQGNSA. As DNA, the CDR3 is TGTGCCAGCAGCTTGAGTCTAGCGGGGGGCACAGATACGCAGTATTTT. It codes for CASSLSLAGGTDTQYF.